Each of the 18 T cell receptor beta chains below was sequenced from the same sample in a study of naive and memory T cell subsets. The beta constant-region primer was an equimolar mix of two oligonucleotides covering TRBC1 and TRBC2. Ligated cDNA was amplified by four rounds of PCR with nested alpha and beta constant-region primers and SP2. One entry per CDR3 protein, called by TCRdb with MiXCR from the UMI-ligation and nested PCR reads. The repertoire holds 95,000 to 150,000 distinct CDR3 sequences, with about 36% as singletons. Sequenced: central memory CD4+ T cells from blood. These TCRs come from a human donor in good health.

The sample holds many counts of this clonotype. The chain is built from TRBV28 and TRBJ2-3, with 7 bases aligning to TRBD2. After removal of 0 bases from V and 0 bases from J, the junction contained 6 bases not matched to a gene. Germline CDR1 MDHEN, CDR2 SYDVKM. The length of the CDR3 is 17 residues. CDR3 residues: CASSLWWLAESTDTQYF. The CDR3 nucleotides read TGTGCCAGCAGTTTATGGTGGCTAGCGGAAAGCACAGATACGCAGTATTTT.

This clonotype has a single count. This chain uses TRBV2 with TRBJ1-2, with 7 bases identical to TRBD1. The CDR3 runs to 14 residues. V was clipped by 6 bases and J by 7 bases; unmatched bases: 11. Germline V gives CDR1 SNHLY, CDR2 FYNNEI. CDR3 region: CASRDTDRFGGYTF. DNA of the CDR3: TGTGCCAGCAGAGACACGGACAGGTTTGGTGGCTACACCTTC.

This clonotype was seen many times. The junction differs from germline at one of its ends, possibly a read error. V gene TRBV27 combines with J gene TRBJ2-5; D gene uncertain. The CDR3 spans 14 residues. The germline CDR1 and CDR2 sequences are MNHEY and SMNVEV (reference sequence). CDR3 in DNA: TGTGCCAGCAGTTTAGGGGTCGGTCAAGGGACCCAGTACTTC. This sequence encodes CASSLGVGQGTQYF.

This clonotype came up a few times. The V and J genes are TRBV20-1 and TRBJ2-1; 9 positions agree with TRBD1. CDR1 and CDR2 (germline): DFQATT, SNEGSKA (reference sequence). The ends lost 5 bases at V and 7 bases at J; junction bases unmatched: 12. The CDR3 runs 15 residues. The CDR3 loop reads CSAAPPDRGRNEQFF. CDR3 nucleotide sequence: TGCAGTGCTGCCCCCCCCGACAGGGGGAGGAATGAGCAGTTCTTC.

This clonotype was seen a handful of times. The rearrangement links TRBV29-1 to TRBJ2-1, with D possibly matching TRBD2 (6 bases). Trimming stripped 6 bases from V and 6 bases from J, with 12 bases between. Germline V CDR1 and CDR2: SQVTM, ANQGSEA. The CDR3 consists of 12 residues. The DNA of the CDR3 is TGCAGCGTCGTGGGACTTCTCAATGAGCAGTTCTTC. Its protein product is CSVVGLLNEQFF.

This clonotype came up a few times. V and J are TRBV20-1 and TRBJ2-1, with D perhaps matching TRBD2 (6 bases). The length of the CDR3 is 13 residues. CDR1 and CDR2 (germline): DFQATT, SNEGSKA (reference sequence). V lost 2 bases, J lost 3 bases, and 8 bases lay in between. CDR3 protein: CSARLGGYNEQFF. The CDR3 DNA reads TGCAGTGCTAGACTGGGGGGCTACAATGAGCAGTTCTTC.

This clonotype was detected only a few times. V usage is TRBV12-3 or TRBV12-4 and J usage is TRBJ2-2, with 8 bases lining up with TRBD2. V lost 7 bases, J lost 6 bases, and 7 bases stayed unmatched. The CDR3 loop spans 14 amino acids. The CDR3 is CASTRGGVAGELFF. The DNA of the CDR3 is TGTGCCAGCACCCGGGGGGGCGTCGCCGGGGAGCTGTTTTTT.

V gene TRBV28 combines with J gene TRBJ2-7; D is unclear. The CDR3 covers 16 residues. Trimming removed 4 bases from V and 2 bases from J, with 18 bases in between. CDR1 is MDHEN and CDR2 is SYDVKM in the germline V gene. The CDR3 is CASSSLAPAFPYEQYF. CDR3 nucleotide sequence: TGTGCCAGCAGTTCTCTGGCCCCAGCTTTTCCCTACGAGCAGTACTTC.

This chain connects TRBV9 to TRBJ2-7, with D possibly matching TRBD1 (6 bases). Trimming stripped 4 bases from V and 5 bases from J, with 13 bases between. The germline V gene encodes CDR1 SGDLS and CDR2 YYNGEE. CDR3 size: 13 residues. The CDR3 region has the DNA TGTGCCAGCAGCCCAAGACAGGACGACGAGCAGTACTTC. Protein sequence: CASSPRQDDEQYF. Supplemented by reference TRBV9 and TRBJ2-7, the full variable domain reads DSGVTQTPKHLITATGQRVTLRCSPRSGDLSVYWYQQSLDQGLQFLIQYYNGEERAKGNILERFSAQQFPDLHSELNLSSLELGDSALYFCASSPRQDDEQYFGPGTRLTVT.

This clonotype turned up a few times. V usage is TRBV7-3 and J usage is TRBJ2-6; D not resolved. Germline CDR1 reads SGHTA; CDR2 reads FQGTGA. There are 16 residues in the CDR3. V gave up 2 bases and J gave up 0 bases, with 8 bases separating them. Here the CDR3 reads CASSLSANSGANVLTF. CDR3 nucleotide sequence: TGTGCCAGCAGCTTATCAGCTAACTCTGGGGCCAACGTCCTGACTTTC.

This clonotype occurred a few times. The V call is TRBV6-2 or TRBV6-3, the J call TRBJ2-7; 8 positions agree with TRBD2. The CDR3 has 16 residues. V gave up 7 bases and J gave up 2 bases; unmatched junction bases: 13. The germline CDR1 and CDR2 sequences are MNHEY and SVGEGT. CDR3 region: CASTKRAGASTYEQYF. DNA for the CDR3: TGTGCCAGCACGAAGAGAGCGGGAGCGAGTACCTACGAGCAGTACTTC.

The chain uses TRBV7-6 and TRBJ2-7; D unclear. Trimming stripped 1 base from V and 4 bases from J, with 11 bases between. CDR3 size: 14 residues. Per germline, CDR1 SGHVS and CDR2 FNYEAQ. The CDR3 protein is CASSLGHSTYEQYF. The CDR3 DNA sequence: TGTGCCAGCAGCTTAGGACACTCCACGTACGAGCAGTACTTC.

The V call is TRBV4-1, the J call TRBJ1-5; D not resolved. Between the trimmed V and J ends, which lost 1 base and 5 bases, there was a span of 6 bases. Germline CDR1 MGHRA, CDR2 YSYEKL. The CDR3 consists of 13 residues. The CDR3, as DNA: TGCGCCAGCAGCCAAGCCAGCCATCAGCCCCAGCATTTT. It yields the protein CASSQASHQPQHF.

This rearrangement joins TRBV25-1 to TRBJ2-2; D ambiguous. The germline V and J ends were trimmed by 6 bases and 7 bases, with 6 bases remaining between them. This CDR3 has 11 amino acids. CDR1 and CDR2 (germline): MGHDK, SYGVNS. CDR3 region: CASRDIGELFF. CDR3 DNA sequence: TGTGCCAGCAGGGATATCGGGGAGCTGTTTTTT. The full variable domain, in which reference TRBV25-1 and TRBJ2-2 provide the parts outside the CDR3, is EADIYQTPRYLVIGTGKKITLECSQTMGHDKMYWYQQDPGMELHLIHYSYGVNSTEKGDLSSESTVSRIRTEHFPLTLESARPSHTSQYLCASRDIGELFFGEGSRLTVL.

The chain combines TRBV5-1 with TRBJ2-5; 9 nucleotides agree with TRBD2. Germline V CDR1 and CDR2: SGHRS, YFSETQ. The ends lost 4 bases at V and 1 base at J; junction bases unmatched: 2. The CDR3 is 14 residues long. CDR3 DNA sequence: TGCGCCAGCAGCCCGACTAGCGGCCAAGAGACCCAGTACTTC. Translating gives CASSPTSGQETQYF.

J is TRBJ2-5 and V is TRBV11-2; D is undetermined. Germline assignment: CDR1 SGHAT and CDR2 FQNNGV. Trimming stripped 2 bases from V and 5 bases from J, with 12 bases between. The CDR3 spans 14 residues. The CDR3 bases are TGTGCCAGCAGCTTACGGCTAGGGCCGGAGACCCAGTACTTC. It specifies CASSLRLGPETQYF.

This clonotype was counted only a few times. The chain carries TRBV28 and TRBJ2-7; 8 bases line up with TRBD1. Losses at the gene ends were 6 bases for V and 2 bases for J; bases not matched to a gene: 9. The germline CDR1 and CDR2 sequences are MDHEN and SYDVKM. The CDR3 sequence is 15 residues long. Here the CDR3 DNA reads TGTGCCAGCAGACCCCCGGGACAGGTCCCCTACGAGCAGTACTTC. Amino acids: CASRPPGQVPYEQYF.

Only a few counts were recorded for this clonotype. CDR3 sequence (DNA): TGTGCCAGCAGCTCCAGCGACGAGACCCAGTACTTC. Encoded protein: CASSSSDETQYF. J is TRBJ2-5 and V is TRBV7-6, with D uncertain. The V gene lost 4 bases and the J gene lost 5 bases, with 8 bases spanning the gap. CDR1 is SGHVS, CDR2 FNYEAQ, per germline. The CDR3 runs to 12 residues. Variable domain in full (rest from reference TRBV7-6 and TRBJ2-5): GAGVSQSPRYKVTKRGQDVALRCDPISGHVSLYWYRQALGQGPEFLTYFNYEAQQDKSGLPNDRFSAERPEGSISTLTIQRTEQRDSAMYRCASSSSDETQYFGPGTRLLVL.